This record covers a single T cell receptor (beta chain). Its antigen remains unidentified. Base qualities were left out, and no much larger clone turns up one base away. Libraries were made using the immunoSEQ multiplex PCR assay. TCR beta CDR3 sequencing was performed on DNA from the cultured, isolated CD4+ T cells. As for the authors' bioinformatics: The analysis removed non-productive TCR sequences, trimmed reads to the CDR3 region, and retained only CDR3s that were 7 or more amino acids long. Antigen-specific clonotypes were identified using the MANAFEST web app by comparison of expansion in peptide wells against reference cultures. For clones to be considered positive, expansion at FDR<0.05 versus reference and all other wells, an odds ratio above 5, and a frequency above 0.1% in two replicate wells were required. Clonotypes significantly expanded in SARS-CoV-2 spike wells and in at least one common cold coronavirus spike condition were defined as cross-reactive. Levenshtein distance calculated with the stringdist R package was used to assess CDR3 similarity, and unrooted trees were constructed with ape in R 3.6.1. TCRdb took this table from immuneACCESS and kept in-frame rearrangements with V and J called. Such tables lack part of the clones; where checked against another copy, unresolved V genes explain under half of the gap, and the rest is unexplained. From that table come the V and J calls and clone size; the DNA was used to work out D and trimming. The sample includes approximately 30,000 clones, with approximately 65% observed a single time. Approximately 10% of the sample rests with the top ten.

Inclusive of the bounding cysteine and phenylalanine, the CDR3 is 16 residues long. Solely the CDR3 DNA is kept, with 48 bases framed from the first base. CDR1 KGHSH and CDR2 LQKENI were looked up in the germline V gene. Trimming leaves V shorter by 3 bases and J shorter by 0 bases, with the junction holding 5 bases beyond the gene matches. The data belong to a study of vaccination effects on CD4 cells after COVID-19 (dated by TCRdb to between 2021 and 2024). As for the study more broadly: In the ViraFEST assay, PBMC were stimulated with viral peptide pools, and antigen-specific CD4+ T cell clonotypes were then identified by expansion using TCR sequencing. Two doses of either the BNT162b2 or the mRNA-1273 mRNA SARS-CoV-2 vaccine were administered to participants. Roughly 2 million PBMC per well were cultured in IMDM with about 5% human AB serum, 8.5 to 10 IU/ml IL-2 and gentamicin, plus 10 ug/ml peptides. In both COVID-19 convalescent patients and infection-naive vaccine recipients, the study compared SARS-CoV-2 spike-specific CD4+ TCR repertoires from before mRNA vaccination with those from after it. Altogether, 10 COVID-19 convalescent patients and a few SARS-CoV-2-naive healthy vaccine recipients made up the full study. The Oncomine TCR Beta short-read assay on an Illumina iSeq 100 was used to sequence cultures from other donors in the study. Paper-wide results and their limitations: Among healthy vaccine recipients, nearly all vaccine-induced clones were SARS-CoV-2 mono-reactive, and only 1 of 255 was cross-reactive with common cold coronaviruses. Only a small number of convalescent patients were included, and no early post-infection timepoints were available, which limited the study. Both infection-induced and vaccine-induced clones contracted markedly at late post-vaccination timepoints, which is consistent with waning T cell responses.

After less than 13 days of culture, CD4+ T cells were isolated with the EasySep CD4+ T cell isolation kit. Healthy vaccine recipients had no prior SARS-CoV-2 infection, confirmed by negative nucleocapsid antibodies before and after vaccination. On days 3 and 7, half of the culture medium was replaced with fresh IL-2-containing medium. Unless noted otherwise, every peptide stimulation condition was cultured in triplicate wells. Using Ficoll-Paque Plus gradient centrifugation, PBMC were separated from whole blood and then either used fresh or cryopreserved at -140C. The QIAamp micro DNA kit was used to extract genomic DNA from the cultured CD4+ T cells.

The source of this sequence is a human donor who received a COVID-19 vaccine. Rearrangement joined TRBV18 to TRBJ2-3; 8 of the junction bases match TRBD2. The sequencing used CD4+ T cells from PBMCs cultured without peptide, collected before COVID-19 vaccination. The bases are TGTGCCAGCTCACCCTTCGGGAGGGCCAGCACAGATACGCAGTATTTT. Translated, it reads CASSPFGRASTDTQYF.